In its sample, the clone carrying this TCR beta chain was seen a few times. No antigen is known for it. These data come from a study of blood T cells in healthy people across ages. Germline CDR1 DFQATT, CDR2 SNEGSKA (reference sequence). The CDR3 contains 11 residues. V was clipped by 5 bases and J by 12 bases; unmatched bases: 6. Whole-study findings and limits: Higher diversity, along with more naive CD4+ cells, distinguished long-lived donors from aged donors.

Together with a sample-barcoded 5' primer, a J-beta primer mix was included in a second PCR lasting about 7 to 11 cycles. TCRdb fed the 5' RACE reads into MiXCR, producing one record per CDR3 protein. The data hold nearly 800,000 distinct CDR3 sequences, with 20% to 25% observed a single time. The same specimen was also included in a second study, on T cells of mothers and their children.

This rearrangement joins TRBV20-1 to TRBJ2-1, with 8 bases aligning to TRBD1. The sequencing input was blood. The receptor's source is a boy aged 10-17 years in good health. CDR3: CSAGTGTGQFF. CDR3 nucleotides: TGCAGTGCTGGGACCGGGACAGGGCAGTTCTTC.